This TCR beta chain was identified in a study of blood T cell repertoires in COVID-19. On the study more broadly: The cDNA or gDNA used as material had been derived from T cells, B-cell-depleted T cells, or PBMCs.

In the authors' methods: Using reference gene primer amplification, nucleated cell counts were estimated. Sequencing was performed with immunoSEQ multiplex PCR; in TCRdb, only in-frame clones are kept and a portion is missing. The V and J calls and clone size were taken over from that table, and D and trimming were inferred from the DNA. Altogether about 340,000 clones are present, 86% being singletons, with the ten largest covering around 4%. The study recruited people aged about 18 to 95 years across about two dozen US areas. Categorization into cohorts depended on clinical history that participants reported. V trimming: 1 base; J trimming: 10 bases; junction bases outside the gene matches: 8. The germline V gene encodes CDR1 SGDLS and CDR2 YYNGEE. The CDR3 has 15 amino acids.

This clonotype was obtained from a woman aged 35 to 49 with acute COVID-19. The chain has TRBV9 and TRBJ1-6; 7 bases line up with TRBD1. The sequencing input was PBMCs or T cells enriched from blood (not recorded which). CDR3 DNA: TGTGCCAGCAGCGTAAACAGACAGGGCGGATCACCCCTCCACTTT. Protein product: CASSVNRQGGSPLHF.